What follows describes a single T cell receptor beta chain. This clone was detected once. Its binding antigen is unknown. Base qualities are not provided; no much larger clone lies one nucleotide away. This entry belongs to a study of cytotoxic CD8 clonotypes in ibrutinib-treated CLL (dated by TCRdb to about 2021). Background on the whole study: The cohort included roughly 15 treatment-naive and some 10 relapsed/refractory patients; about 17 were IGHV unmutated. Partial responses were observed in about 24 patients and complete responses in 2; after a median follow-up of about 69 months, remission was maintained in 15 or so patients and progression was observed in approximately 12. Samples at response were collected after a median of about 13 months of treatment, with a range of 6 to 36 months. Samples averaged about 260,000 productive templates and around 91,000 productive rearrangements. Of the approximately 90 participants in the trial, roughly 26 had longitudinal samples available. Cryopreserved peripheral blood mononuclear cells were collected at three points: before therapy, at response, and at either sustained remission or disease progression. Every remission and progressive disease sample was obtained while ibrutinib was still being received by the patients.

The goal of deep resolution MiSeq sequencing was a depth between 1 in 1 million and 1 in 200,000 T cells, and coverage averaged 10x per clonotype. The immunoSEQ hsTCRB Kit was used to generate the TCR beta libraries. Per the source publication's procedure: ImmunoSEQ Data Assistant and ImmunoSEQ Analyzer were used for data analysis, and V, D and J genes were assigned according to IMGT definitions. Clonality was computed as one minus normalized Shannon entropy of productive rearrangement frequencies, ranging from 0 to 1. Only overrepresented clonotypes making up at least 0.05% of each patient's repertoire were included in the public clonotype analysis. Approximately 13 age-matched healthy donor repertoires from immuneACCESS served as clonality controls. TCRdb stores this immuneACCESS table with in-frame sequences only. Part of the clones is absent; in the studies checked, under half of the shortfall reflects unresolved V genes, and no reason is known for the rest. V, J and clone size reflect that table, while D and trimming were determined from the DNA. This sample gives 52,000 or so clones in total; approximately 87% of them show up just once. The ten most abundant clones make up about 20% of the sample.

Here is what the overall study found, with its caveats: Baseline clonality was found to be higher than that of age-matched healthy donors and was strongly correlated with circulating CD8+ T-cell counts. At ibrutinib response clonality went up, during sustained remission it held steady, and at progression it dropped back toward baseline. Public clonotypes were rare and either shrank or stayed stable during treatment, and the rise in clonality at ibrutinib response reflected expansion of private clonotypes. Sampling times were not matched between sustained-remission and progressing patients, and lymph node repertoires were not studied.

The sample's time point label, in plain terms: around 2 years on ibrutinib. Around 2 micrograms of genomic DNA were extracted from cryopreserved PBMCs for TCR beta library preparation. Longitudinal blood samples from CLL patients on ibrutinib monotherapy were analyzed using high-throughput TCR beta sequencing. The patients were enrolled in a single-center, open-label phase 2 trial of ibrutinib monotherapy. From a lookup of the germline V gene, CDR1 and CDR2 are MGHRA and YSYEKL. The V and J ends are trimmed by 4 bases and 4 bases, leaving 12 bases between them. The CDR3 covers 14 residues, taking in both the cysteine and the phenylalanine. Only CDR3 DNA remains: 42 bases, in frame from the first base.

The sequence was obtained from a human donor with chronic lymphocytic leukemia. Here the chain combines TRBV4-1 and TRBJ2-3; the D gene remains uncertain. The specimen comprised PBMCs, sampled after 24 months of ibrutinib treatment. At the DNA level, the sequence is TGCGCCAGCAGCCCCCTTCCCGGAGCAGATACGCAGTATTTT. Translated, this is CASSPLPGADTQYF.